Listed here are 9 T cell receptor beta chains from one sample, sequenced in a study of blood T cell repertoires in COVID-19. Sequencing used immunoSEQ multiplex PCR; TCRdb keeps in-frame clones, though not all of them. The data show a few hundred thousand clones, more than 70% seen once. Material: PBMCs or T cells enriched from blood (not recorded which). These receptors all come from a woman aged 40 to 50 with acute COVID-19.

The chain recombines TRBV11-2 with TRBJ1-1; D gene ambiguous. CDR3 size: 14 residues. Between the trimmed V and J ends, which lost 4 bases and 11 bases, there was a span of 20 bases. Germline loops: CDR1 SGHAT, CDR2 FQNNGV. Here the CDR3 reads CASSSVNTGNGAFF. CDR3 bases: TGTGCCAGCAGCTCAGTAAACACCGGGAACGGGGCTTTCTTT.

The V call is TRBV6-5, the J call TRBJ1-5, with 7 bases lining up with TRBD1. In germline, CDR1 is MNHEY, CDR2 SVGAGI. With 5 bases clipped from V and 2 bases from J, the junction kept 6 bases outside the gene matches. The CDR3 loop spans 15 amino acids. The CDR3 loop is CASSRTGVGNQPQHF. The CDR3 DNA sequence: TGTGCCAGCAGTCGTACAGGGGTCGGCAATCAGCCCCAGCATTTT.

This chain uses TRBV5-1 with TRBJ1-3, with TRBD1 as a possible D gene (5 bases). CDR3 length equals 14 residues. Trimming removed 6 bases at V and 4 bases at J, with 14 bases between. The V gene's germline CDR1 is SGHRS and CDR2 YFSETQ. The DNA for the CDR3 is TGCGCCAGCACCCTGGGGGGGTCAGGAAACACCATATATTTT. It yields the protein CASTLGGSGNTIYF.

The chain uses TRBV2 and TRBJ1-2; TRBD1 agrees at 8 bases. Germline V lookup: CDR1 SNHLY, CDR2 FYNNEI. CDR3 size: 14 residues. With V trimmed by 3 bases and J by 6 bases, 6 bases remained unmatched. The DNA of the CDR3 is TGTGCCAGCAGTGATAGGGCCAGGGGGCATGGCTACACCTTC. It yields the protein CASSDRARGHGYTF. The full variable domain, in which reference TRBV2 and TRBJ1-2 provide the parts outside the CDR3, is EPEVTQTPSHQVTQMGQEVILRCVPISNHLYFYWYRQILGQKVEFLVSFYNNEISEKSEIFDDQFSVERPDGSNFTLKIRSTKLEDSAMYFCASSDRARGHGYTFGSGTRLTVV.

This clone was observed once. This chain uses TRBV2 with TRBJ1-5, with TRBD1 matching over 11 bases. The germline gives CDR1 SNHLY, CDR2 FYNNEI. The V and J ends lost 6 bases and 2 bases, in that order; junction bases with no gene match: 6. The CDR3 is 16 amino acids. CDR3: CASRKDRGRGNQPQHF. DNA of the CDR3: TGTGCCAGCAGGAAGGACAGGGGGCGAGGCAATCAGCCCCAGCATTTT.

On this clone: Different DNA sequences within this sample yield the same CDR3. The chain couples TRBV19 to TRBJ1-2, with 8 bases that match TRBD1. This CDR3 is 13 amino acids long. J gave up 3 bases and V 5 bases, and 2 bases lay outside the gene matches. The germline V gene encodes CDR1 LNHDA and CDR2 SQIVND (reference sequence). CDR3 sequence reads: CASSPQGDYGYTF. Written as DNA, the CDR3 is TGTGCCAGTAGTCCACAGGGGGACTATGGCTACACCTTC.

The J gene is TRBJ1-2, the V gene TRBV28; possible D gene TRBD1, 5 bases. The length of the CDR3 is 13 residues. In germline, CDR1 is MDHEN, CDR2 SYDVKM. The V and J ends lost 6 bases and 3 bases respectively, with 11 bases between them. The CDR3 loop reads CASRGARDYGYTF. CDR3 coding DNA: TGTGCCAGCAGAGGGGCACGCGACTATGGCTACACCTTC.

J is TRBJ1-5 and V is TRBV30; 9 nucleotides match TRBD1. The CDR3 contains 15 residues. Germline-derived CDR1 and CDR2 are GTSNPN and SVGIG (reference sequence). J lost 2 bases, V lost 3 bases, and 5 bases had no gene match. CDR3 in DNA: TGTGCCTGGAGCCCCGGGACAGGGCGCAATCAGCCCCAGCATTTT. Protein: CAWSPGTGRNQPQHF. Based on the CDR3 plus reference TRBV30 and TRBJ1-5, the full variable domain is SQTIHQWPATLVQPVGSPLSLECTVEGTSNPNLYWYRQAAGRGLQLLFYSVGIGQISSEVPQNLSASRPQDRQFILSSKKLLLSDSGFYLCAWSPGTGRNQPQHFGDGTRLSIL.

In DNA, the CDR3 is TGTGCCAGCAGCGCACCTACCGGGGTAGGGGGCGCGAGTAACTATGGCTACACCTTC. As protein: CASSAPTGVGGASNYGYTF. The chain recombines TRBV7-9 with TRBJ1-2, with 7 bases identical to TRBD1. Germline assignment: CDR1 SEHNR and CDR2 FQNEAQ (reference sequence). V lost 5 bases and J lost 1; bases outside the gene matches: 19. The CDR3 runs 19 residues.